This T cell receptor beta chain was obtained from a study of OX40 agonist ivuxolimab in advanced cancers. Study results and limitations: On average, CD8+ T cells had more expanded clones than CD4+.

A word on this clone: Its antigen is not known.

This CDR3 spans 15 amino acids. Germline assignment: CDR1 SGHVS and CDR2 FQNEAQ. Unmatched junction bases numbered 6, after V lost 5 bases and J lost 5 bases. Generated by immunoSEQ multiplex PCR, the TCRdb table keeps only in-frame clones and is missing some. The table shows fewer than 65,000 clones, with approximately 90% occurring only once. This clonotype originated in an adult with an advanced solid tumor such as melanoma, head and neck, liver or kidney cancer. V and J are TRBV7-8 and TRBJ2-1; 10 bases agree with TRBD2. Sequenced material: CD4+ or CD8+ T cells sorted from blood, taken in a trial of the OX40 agonist ivuxolimab. The CDR3 reads CASSIGLAEDNEQFF. CDR3 DNA sequence: TGTGCCAGCAGCATCGGACTAGCGGAGGACAATGAGCAGTTCTTC. Supplemented by reference TRBV7-8 and TRBJ2-1, the full variable domain reads GAGVSQSPRYKVAKRGQDVALRCDPISGHVSLFWYQQALGQGPEFLTYFQNEAQLDKSGLPSDRFFAERPEGSVSTLKIQRTQQEDSAVYLCASSIGLAEDNEQFFGPGTRLTVL.